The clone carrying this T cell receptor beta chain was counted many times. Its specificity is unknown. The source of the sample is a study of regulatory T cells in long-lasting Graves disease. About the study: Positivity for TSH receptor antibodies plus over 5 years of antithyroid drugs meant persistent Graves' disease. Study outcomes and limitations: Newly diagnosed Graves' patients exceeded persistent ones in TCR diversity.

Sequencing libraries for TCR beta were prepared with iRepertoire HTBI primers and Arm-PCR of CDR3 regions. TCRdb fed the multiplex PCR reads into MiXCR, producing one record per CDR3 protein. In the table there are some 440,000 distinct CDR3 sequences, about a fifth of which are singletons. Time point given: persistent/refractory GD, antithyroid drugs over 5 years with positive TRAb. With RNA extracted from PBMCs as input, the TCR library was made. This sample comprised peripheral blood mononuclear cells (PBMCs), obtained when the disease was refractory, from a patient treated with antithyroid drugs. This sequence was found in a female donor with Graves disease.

The CDR3 is CASSLHAGTNTEAFF. In DNA form, the CDR3 reads TGTGCCAGCAGCTTACACGCGGGTACGAACACTGAAGCTTTCTTT. V is TRBV7-9 and J is TRBJ1-1, with no clear D. There are 15 residues in the CDR3. Germline assignment: CDR1 SEHNR and CDR2 FQNEAQ (reference sequence). V lost 2 bases and J lost 1, with 11 bases in between.